This T cell receptor (beta chain) comes out of a study of T cell responses to AZD1222 COVID-19 vaccine. Whole-study findings and limits: Elevations in Spike-specific TCR breadth and depth followed administration of two AZD1222 doses. Clonal diversity was possibly underestimated, and white British individuals and females predominated among donors.

Comment on this clone: Its antigen remains unknown.

Profiled with immunoSEQ multiplex PCR; TCRdb holds only in-frame clones, not every one. The sample holds hundreds of thousands of clones, roughly 91% seen once. Germline lookup yields CDR1 LGHDT and CDR2 YNNKEL (reference sequence). Trimming shortened V by 3 bases and J by 5 bases, and 10 bases separated the two germline ends. This CDR3 has 13 amino acids. The source was peripheral blood, collected on day 0 of MenACWY control vaccination. The chain uses TRBV3-1 (or the pseudogene TRBV3-2) and TRBJ1-1; D gene uncertain. The receptor was derived from an adult in good health. This CDR3 is CASSQVQSTEAFF. The CDR3 nucleotides are TGTGCCAGCAGCCAGGTACAAAGTACTGAAGCTTTCTTT.